The 10 T cell receptor beta chains below all came from one sample that was sequenced in a study of shared clonotypes between healthy human individuals. Some clones are missing from TCRdb's copy, which holds only in-frame ones; the method was immunoSEQ multiplex PCR. The table records about 1.5 million clones, around 98% of them present only once. Sequenced input: naive CD4+ T cells sorted from blood. This sample's subset: CD45RA+ positively selected. The receptors stem from a man aged 25 to 40 in good health.

This sequence joins TRBV5-4 and TRBJ1-1, with a weak D call TRBD1 (6 bases). The CDR3 has 15 amino acids. Between the trimmed V and J ends, which lost 3 bases and 10 bases, there was a span of 22 bases. Germline CDR1 and CDR2: SGHNT and YYREEE (reference sequence). This CDR3 is CASSSTERGEVGAFF. The CDR3, as DNA: TGTGCCAGCAGCTCCACCGAAAGGGGGGAGGTGGGAGCTTTCTTT.

The chain combines TRBV15 with TRBJ2-5; possible D gene TRBD1, 5 bases. This CDR3 has 13 residues. The ends were cut back, 8 bases at V and 2 bases at J, with 12 bases in the middle. The germline V gene has CDR1 LNHNV and CDR2 YYDKDF (reference sequence). The DNA of the CDR3 is TGTGCCACCCGAGGTAGGGGACAAGAGACCCAGTACTTC. It translates to CATRGRGQETQYF.

With regard to this clone: The same CDR3 arises from other DNA sequences in this sample as well. This chain connects TRBV7-2 to TRBJ2-7, with D uncertain. Germline lookup yields CDR1 SGHTA and CDR2 FQGNSA. V was clipped by 0 bases and J by 4 bases, with 7 bases between them. The CDR3 runs to 13 residues. CDR3 sequence (DNA): TGTGCCAGCAGCTTAGCGTTGGGATACGAGCAGTACTTC. Residues: CASSLALGYEQYF. The full variable domain, completed using reference TRBV7-2 and TRBJ2-7, is GAGVSQSPSNKVTEKGKDVELRCDPISGHTALYWYRQSLGQGLEFLIYFQGNSAPDKSGLPSDRFSAERTGGSVSTLTIQRTQQEDSAVYLCASSLALGYEQYFGPGTRLTVT.

Here the CDR3 DNA reads TGCGCCAGCAGCCAAGAAAGCAGGGGAGAGACCCAGTACTTC. This codes for CASSQESRGETQYF. V gene TRBV4-3 combines with J gene TRBJ2-5; tentatively, D is TRBD1 (6 bases). Germline V gene data show CDR1 as LGHNA and CDR2 as YSLEER. Trimming removed 0 bases at V and 4 bases at J, with 9 bases between. The CDR3 spans 14 residues.

The genes are TRBV28 and TRBJ2-6; D is possibly TRBD2 (6 bases). CDR1 and CDR2 (germline): MDHEN, SYDVKM. Trimming cost V 4 bases and J 4 bases, with 17 bases left between them. The CDR3 extends over 17 amino acids. CDR3 in amino acids: CASSSPGGRVGANVLTF. Written as DNA, the CDR3 is TGTGCCAGCAGTTCGCCCGGAGGGCGGGTCGGGGCCAACGTCCTGACTTTC.

The rearrangement joins TRBV5-1 to TRBJ2-1; 12 nucleotides match TRBD2. Trimming cost V 0 bases and J 2 bases; bases outside gene matches: 6. The CDR3 loop spans 18 amino acids. Germline-derived CDR1 and CDR2 are SGHRS and YFSETQ. The CDR3: CASSLGQLAGGTYNEQFF. DNA of the CDR3: TGCGCCAGCAGCTTGGGCCAACTAGCGGGAGGAACCTACAATGAGCAGTTCTTC.

This clone was recorded once. This rearrangement joins TRBV7-9 to TRBJ1-4, with D hard to call. Per germline, CDR1 SEHNR and CDR2 FQNEAQ (reference sequence). CDR3 length: 15 amino acids. Trimming took 3 bases from V and 7 from J, leaving 15 bases between them. Written as DNA, the CDR3 is TGTGCCAGCAGCTTGGGGTTTAGGGCTGGTGAAAAACTGTTTTTT. This gives the protein CASSLGFRAGEKLFF.

The chain links TRBV18 to TRBJ2-2, with D possibly called TRBD1 or TRBD2 (5 bases each). The CDR3 has 16 amino acids. Germline loops: CDR1 KGHSH, CDR2 LQKENI. Trimming shortened V by 0 bases and J by 3 bases, and 11 bases separated the two germline ends. The CDR3 sequence: CASSPPAQGDTGELFF. CDR3 nucleotide sequence: TGTGCCAGCTCACCACCGGCTCAGGGAGACACCGGGGAGCTGTTTTTT.

Points on this clone: This CDR3 is also generated by other DNA sequences in the sample. V and J are TRBV9 and TRBJ2-1, with D possibly matching TRBD1 (6 bases). Trimming shortened V by 0 bases and J by 0 bases, and 7 bases separated the two germline ends. The CDR3 runs 15 residues. Per the germline V gene, CDR1 is SGDLS and CDR2 is YYNGEE. The CDR3 coding sequence is TGTGCCAGCAGCGTAGAGGGGGACTCCTACAATGAGCAGTTCTTC. Translated: CASSVEGDSYNEQFF.

The chain carries TRBV2 and TRBJ2-1; 8 bases are a match to TRBD2. Trimming at V came to 2 bases and at J to 15 bases, leaving 12 bases not matched to a gene. This CDR3 comprises 14 residues. CDR1 SNHLY and CDR2 FYNNEI come from the germline V gene. CDR3 amino acids: CASSEYGRAGLGFF. The CDR3 DNA reads TGTGCCAGCAGTGAATACGGGAGGGCCGGATTAGGGTTCTTC.